The present T cell receptor (beta chain) was sequenced within a study of control samples from healthy donors and cancer patients. The germline V and J ends were trimmed by 1 base and 7 bases, with 16 bases remaining between them. Germline CDR1 reads SGHTA; CDR2 reads FQGTGA. There are 16 residues in the CDR3. Clones were read by immunoSEQ multiplex PCR, and TCRdb kept only the in-frame ones, dropping some. This table holds 65,000 to 75,000 clones, more than 85% found once. The receptor was isolated from a woman between 45 and 65 years old in good health. The chain is built from TRBV7-3 and TRBJ2-2; unclear D gene. The sample taken for sequencing was blood. The CDR3 loop reads CASSLKISPTGGELFF. The CDR3 region has the DNA TGTGCCAGCAGCTTAAAGATCTCCCCTACGGGCGGGGAGCTGTTTTTT.